This TCR beta chain derives from a study of graft-versus-host responses after intestinal transplantation. Study-wide context: All recipients were transplanted with multivisceral, liver-intestinal, or isolated intestinal grafts. Recipients across the board were started on anti-thymocyte globulin induction, then kept on tacrolimus and steroids for about three years. Study-level findings and limits: The presence of high graft-versus-host to host-versus-graft clonal ratios in allografts characterized patients with graft-donor T cell macrochimerism. Levels of circulating GvH clones at their peak were associated with early post-transplant HvG declines.

With regard to this clone: Its antigen is currently unknown.

This CDR3 is 15 amino acids long. J lost 2 bases, V lost 0 bases, and 4 bases had no gene match. The V gene's germline CDR1 is SGHRS and CDR2 YFSETQ. Assay: immunoSEQ multiplex PCR; the TCRdb copy retains only in-frame clones and omits some. The sample lists fewer than 90,000 clones, approximately 94% seen once, with over 0.15% in the top ten. The chain joins TRBV5-1 to TRBJ2-5; TRBD2 matches 7 bases. The receptor was isolated from a human donor who was the organ donor for an intestinal transplant. Sequencing used unstimulated CD4+ T cells sorted from spleen or lymph node cells, obtained before transplant. The CDR3: CASSLDPGGQETQYF. For the CDR3, the DNA is TGCGCCAGCAGCTTGGACCCGGGGGGTCAAGAGACCCAGTACTTC. Together with reference TRBV5-1 and TRBJ2-5, the CDR3 gives the full variable domain: KAGVTQTPRYLIKTRGQQVTLSCSPISGHRSVSWYQQTPGQGLQFLFEYFSETQRNKGNFPGRFSGRQFSNSRSEMNVSTLELGDSALYLCASSLDPGGQETQYFGPGTRLLVL.